This paragraph reports one TCR beta chain. There is no known antigen for this receptor. No base quality information exists; no much larger clone differs at one position. The treatment or condition label, as the study defines it: roughly 18 received Ad26.COV2.S at low or high dose, single or two shots; 5 received placebo; per-sample allocation not given. Repertoires of vaccine and placebo recipients were sequenced from samples taken on day 63 after the first injection. In Cohort 1b, 20 to 25 adults aged 18-55 years were enrolled at a single site in Boston, USA, between 29 July and 7 August 2020. As a vaccine, Ad26.COV2.S was a replication-incompetent adenovirus type 26 vector that expressed a prefusion-stabilized SARS-CoV-2 spike protein derived from the original Wuhan strain. The immunoSEQ Assay was used to sequence TCRbeta CDR3 regions. After extraction, genomic DNA underwent amplification by bias-controlled multiplex PCR, followed by high-throughput sequencing. The study's processing was this. To quantify the absolute abundance of every unique TCRbeta CDR3 region, sequences were collapsed and filtered. T cell fraction was estimated by normalizing TCRbeta template counts to usable DNA, which was measured by amplifying reference genes present in all nucleated cells. Repertoire TCRs were annotated as SARS-CoV-2-specific when V gene, CDR3 amino acid sequence and J gene were exactly matched to a known reactive TCR set. The reference SARS-CoV-2 TCR set was obtained from MIRA and was filtered for enrichment in COVID-19-positive ImmuneCODE repertoires, whereby public or cross-reactive TCRs were removed. Drawing on the MIRA antigens, annotated TCRs were analysed further at the level of specific ORF or position within ORF. Breadth was defined as annotated unique rearrangements over total unique productive rearrangements; depth was the summed frequency of those rearrangements. Group comparisons of TCR breadth used two-sided Wilcoxon rank-sum tests. Imported from immuneACCESS, the table was reduced by TCRdb to in-frame sequences with V and J called. These copies leave out some clones; in studies compared against another copy, an unresolved V gene accounts for under half, and the cause of the remainder is not known. V and J calls and clone size are as listed in that table; D and trimming were resolved from the DNA. A total of about 350,000 clones appear in this sample, about 85% of them only once. The ten largest clones represent 3% to 4% of the sample.

This sample is drawn from a study of Ad26.COV2.S vaccination and SARS-CoV-2 variants (dated by TCRdb to about 2021). Regarding the study in general: Donors in the vaccine arm were drawn from COV1001, a multicentre, randomized, double-blind, placebo-controlled phase I-IIa trial testing Ad26.COV2.S in healthy adults. Dosing of Ad26.COV2.S was intramuscular, at either 5x10^10 or 1x10^11 viral particles, delivered as one shot or as two shots spaced 56 days apart. TCRbeta repertoire sequencing was used to assess the specificity and breadth of SARS-CoV-2-reactive T cell receptors after Ad26.COV2.S vaccination. The TCR-sequenced set comprised approximately 32 samples: approximately 19 Ad26.COV2.S vaccine recipients, 5 placebo recipients and 8 SARS-CoV-2 convalescent individuals. Trial participants were randomized into five groups of five: low-dose or high-dose Ad26.COV2.S given once or twice, or placebo on both occasions. Blinding of investigators to trial group allocation was maintained during experiments and outcome assessment. General conclusions and limits of the study: Non-spike TCR breadth was comparable between vaccine and placebo recipients, consistent with the vaccine containing only spike. Substantial breadth of spike-specific CD8+ and CD4+ T cell responses was reported after vaccination. The study was not powered to compare responses between vaccine doses or regimens. According to the authors, total T cell responses may have been underestimated by the TCR breadth and depth analyses. Spike-specific TCR breadth was higher in Ad26.COV2.S recipients than in placebo recipients (P = 0.0014).

CDR1 and CDR2, per the germline V gene, are MNHEY and SVGAGI. Taken from cysteine to phenylalanine, the CDR3 has 14 residues. Only CDR3 DNA is held: 42 bases, read in frame from base 1. The trim is 4 bases for V and 5 bases for J, with a gap of 12 bases between the germline ends. The sample in question was peripheral blood, obtained in a trial of Ad26.COV2.S vaccine versus placebo. The V and J segments used are TRBV6-5 and TRBJ1-5; possibly the D gene is TRBD1, per 5 matching bases. The TCR originated in a person aged 18-65 years who received the Ad26.COV2.S COVID-19 vaccine or a placebo. The CDR3 is CASSSSTGYQPQHF. DNA sequence: TGTGCCAGCAGTTCCTCTACAGGTTATCAGCCCCAGCATTTT.